This is a list of T cell receptor beta chains from one sample in a study of regulatory T cells in long-lasting Graves disease. TCRdb reprocessed the multiplex PCR reads via MiXCR and lists one record per CDR3 protein. The profile covers over 200,000 distinct CDR3 sequences, with approximately 20% appearing a single time and around 20% taken by the ten largest. This specimen consisted of peripheral blood mononuclear cells (PBMCs), obtained at new diagnosis, from a patient treated with antithyroid drugs. The receptor source for this set is a female donor with Graves disease. CDR3s include the opening cysteine and the closing phenylalanine or tryptophan. Each record gives: CDR3 length, V gene, clone size, J gene, D gene, CDR3 DNA, CDR3 protein. A D gene is named only where the DNA matches it firmly. Only part of the rows carry a size: once, few, many, or a class if the clone is expanded.

14,TRBV7-2,few,TRBJ2-5,NA,TGTGCCAGCAGCCCTGGACGTAGCCAGGAGACCCAGTACTTC,CASSPGRSQETQYF
12,TRBV11-3,many,TRBJ1-1,NA,TGTGCCAGCAGCTTTAGGGGCTCTGAAGCTTTCTTT,CASSFRGSEAFF
17,TRBV24-1,many,TRBJ2-1,TRBD2,TGTGCCACCAGTGATTTGTCGGTTAGCGGGACTGGCAATGAGCAGTTCTTC,CATSDLSVSGTGNEQFF
14,TRBV18,NA,TRBJ2-3,NA,TGTGCCAGCTCACGATTAGGAAACACAGATACGCAGTATTTT,CASSRLGNTDTQYF
13,TRBV7-9,many,TRBJ2-2,NA,TGTGCCAGCAGCCCTGCGTCCACCGGGGAGCTGTTTTTT,CASSPASTGELFF
13,TRBV20-1,many,TRBJ2-1,NA,TGCAGTGCTAGAGATTTGTTTGCCGGTGAGCAGTTCTTC,CSARDLFAGEQFF
16,TRBV4-1,NA,TRBJ2-3,TRBD2,TGCGCCAGCAGCCGGCCGCGAGCTAGCGGAACAGATACGCAGTATTTT,CASSRPRASGTDTQYF
15,TRBV5-1,NA,TRBJ2-1,TRBD2,TGCGCCAGCAGCTTGACCGGCCGCCCGGGGGGTGAGCAGTTCTTC,CASSLTGRPGGEQFF
13,TRBV6-1,many,TRBJ1-1,NA,TGTGCCAGCACCTCACGGGACACCCTTGAAGCTTTCTTT,CASTSRDTLEAFF
13,TRBV9,many,TRBJ2-1,NA,TGTGCCAGCAGCGCCACTAGCAGTGATGAGCAGTTCTTC,CASSATSSDEQFF
11,TRBV28,NA,TRBJ2-3,NA,TGTGCCACCTTAAAGACAGATACGCAGTATTTT,CATLKTDTQYF
15,TRBV11-1,many,TRBJ2-3,NA,TGTGCCAGCAGCCCAATGGCCCATCACACAGATACGCAGTATTTT,CASSPMAHHTDTQYF
12,TRBV2,many,TRBJ1-2,NA,TGTGCCAGCAGTGAATCTGGGATTGGCTACACCTTC,CASSESGIGYTF
15,TRBV19,many,TRBJ2-6,NA,TGTGCCAGTAGCCCCTACCGCTCTGGGGCCAACGTCCTGACTTTC,CASSPYRSGANVLTF
11,TRBV12-3/TRBV12-4,many,TRBJ1-1,NA,TGTGCCAGCAGCTTAGGCACTGAAGCTTTCTTT,CASSLGTEAFF
14,TRBV10-2,many,TRBJ2-2,NA,TGCGCCAGCAGCAGGGGCCCGAACACCGGGGAGCTGTTTTTT,CASSRGPNTGELFF
13,TRBV15,many,TRBJ2-3,NA,TGTGCCACCAGCGGCCTCGGCACAGATACGCAGTATTTT,CATSGLGTDTQYF
15,TRBV10-1,NA,TRBJ2-7,TRBD1,TGCGCCAGCAGTGTTGGGACAGCCAATTCCTACGAGCAGTACTTC,CASSVGTANSYEQYF
13,TRBV2,many,TRBJ2-3,TRBD1,TGTGCCAGATCGACAGGGATGACAGATACGCAGTATTTT,CARSTGMTDTQYF
13,TRBV3-1,many,TRBJ1-1,NA,TGTGCCAGCAGCCAAGTACCGAACACTGAAGCTTTCTTT,CASSQVPNTEAFF
15,TRBV12-3/TRBV12-4,many,TRBJ2-1,TRBD1,TGTGCCAGCACCGGAAAGACAGGGGAATACAATGAGCAGTTCTTC,CASTGKTGEYNEQFF
17,TRBV11-2,many,TRBJ2-1,TRBD2,TGTGCCAGCAGTAGAACGGGACTAGCGGGAGGACTCAATGAGCAGTTCTTC,CASSRTGLAGGLNEQFF
16,TRBV19,few,TRBJ2-7,NA,TGTGCCAGTAGTATGGCCCTGGGACCGACGGTTCTGAAGCAGTACTTC,CASSMALGPTVLKQYF
16,TRBV28,many,TRBJ2-6,NA,TGTGCCAGCAGATCGCCAGAGCACTCTGGGGCCAACGTCCTGACTTTC,CASRSPEHSGANVLTF
14,TRBV19,many,TRBJ1-1,NA,TGTGCCAGTAGGCCGAGGGGGAGAAACACTGAAGCTTTCTTT,CASRPRGRNTEAFF
16,TRBV10-3,many,TRBJ1-5,TRBD1,TGTGCCATCAGTGCCGGGACAGGGGTTTCCAATCAGCCCCAGCATTTT,CAISAGTGVSNQPQHF
12,TRBV9,once,TRBJ2-2,NA,TGTGCCAGCACCGGCGGCACCGGGGAGCTGTTTTTT,CASTGGTGELFF
14,TRBV29-1,many,TRBJ1-1,TRBD1,TGCAGCGCCCGTCCCGGGACAGGGGGCGAGGGAGCTTTCTTT,CSARPGTGGEGAFF
13,TRBV20-1,many,TRBJ2-5,NA,TGCAGTGCTAGGGATAGGACGCAAGAGACCCAGTACTTC,CSARDRTQETQYF
13,TRBV20-1,many,TRBJ1-6,TRBD1,TGCAGTGGGACAGGGGGCTATAATTCACCCCTCCACTTT,CSGTGGYNSPLHF
16,TRBV18,many,TRBJ1-4,TRBD1,TGTGCCAGCTCACCCGAGGACAGGGCCCGTAATGAAAAACTGTTTTTT,CASSPEDRARNEKLFF
13,TRBV28,many,TRBJ1-4,TRBD1,TGTGCCAGCACGGGGACAGGGGGTGAAAAACTGTTTTTT,CASTGTGGEKLFF
16,TRBV7-9,many,TRBJ1-4,TRBD1,TGTGCCAGCAGCCACATGCGGACAGGGCCTAATGAAAAACTGTTTTTT,CASSHMRTGPNEKLFF
16,TRBV11-2,once,TRBJ2-5,NA,TGTGCCAGCACCCCCCGGGATCCGGACAGACGGGAGACCCAGTACTTC,CASTPRDPDRRETQYF
14,TRBV20-1,many,TRBJ2-5,TRBD1,TGCAGTGCCCGGACAGGGGGCGGCCAAGAGACCCAGTACTTC,CSARTGGGQETQYF
14,TRBV12-3/TRBV12-4,NA,TRBJ2-2,TRBD1,TGTGCCAGCAGTCTCGGGACAGTCACCGGGGAGCTGTTTTTT,CASSLGTVTGELFF
13,TRBV3-1,many,TRBJ2-7,NA,TGTGCCAGCAGCCAAGAGGGAGGATACGAGCAGTACTTC,CASSQEGGYEQYF
14,TRBV27,many,TRBJ1-4,NA,TGTGCCAGCAGTTTGAAGCCCTCGGGAGAAAAACTGTTTTTT,CASSLKPSGEKLFF